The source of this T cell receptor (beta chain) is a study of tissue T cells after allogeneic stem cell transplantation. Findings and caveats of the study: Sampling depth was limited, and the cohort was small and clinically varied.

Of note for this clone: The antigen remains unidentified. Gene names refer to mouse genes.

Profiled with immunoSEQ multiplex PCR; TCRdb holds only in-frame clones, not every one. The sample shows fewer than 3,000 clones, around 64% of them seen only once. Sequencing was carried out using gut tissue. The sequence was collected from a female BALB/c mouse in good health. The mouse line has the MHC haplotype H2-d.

The CDR3 region is CASGDVTGGENTLYF. CDR3 DNA, as far as it was read: TGTGCCAGCGGTGATGTGACTGGGGGGGAAAACACCTTGTAC. This chain links TRBV13-2 with TRBJ2-4, with 11 bases matching TRBD2. The read halts 1 residue ahead of the CDR3 end, with the missing end drawn from the germline J gene. The CDR3 totals 15 residues. V shed 0 bases, J shed 4 bases, and the junction held 1 base outside the gene matches. Germline V CDR1 and CDR2: NNHNN, SYGAGS (reference sequence).